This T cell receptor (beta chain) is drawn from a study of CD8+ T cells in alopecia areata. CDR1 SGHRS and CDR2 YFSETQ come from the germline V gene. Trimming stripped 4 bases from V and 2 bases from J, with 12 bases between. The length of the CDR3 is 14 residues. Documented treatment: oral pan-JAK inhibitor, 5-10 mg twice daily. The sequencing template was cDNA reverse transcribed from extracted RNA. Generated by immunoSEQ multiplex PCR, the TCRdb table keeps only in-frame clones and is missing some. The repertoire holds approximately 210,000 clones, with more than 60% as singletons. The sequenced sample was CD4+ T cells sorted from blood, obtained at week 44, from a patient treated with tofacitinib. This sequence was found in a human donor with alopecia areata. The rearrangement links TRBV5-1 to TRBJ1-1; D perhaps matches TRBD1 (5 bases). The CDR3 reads CASSGLGPNTEAFF. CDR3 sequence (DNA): TGCGCCAGCAGCGGGTTGGGGCCTAACACTGAAGCTTTCTTT.